This T cell receptor (beta chain) appears in the sequencing data of a study of OX40 agonist ivuxolimab in advanced cancers. Overall study results and limits: There were, on average, more expanded clones in CD8+ T cells than in CD4+. At 0.1 to 3.0 mg/kg and by week 6, CD4+ and CD8+ T cells in the blood had expanded clonally.

Of note for this clone: The antigen is undetermined. A junction boundary mismatches the germline segment, possibly from a read error.

CDR3 size: 14 residues. In germline, CDR1 is MRHNA, CDR2 SNTAGT. TCRdb keeps only in-frame clones here, not all; method: immunoSEQ multiplex PCR. The table lists over 50,000 clones, approximately 86% of them singletons. Sequenced here: CD4+ or CD8+ T cells sorted from blood, sampled in a trial of the OX40 agonist ivuxolimab. The clonotype was recovered from an adult with an advanced solid tumor such as melanoma, head and neck, liver or kidney cancer. This chain joins TRBV6-4 and TRBJ2-6; the D is unclear. CDR3 nucleotide sequence: TGCCCCTACTTGGGCCTTTCCGGGGCCAACGTCCTGACTTTC. Protein sequence: CPYLGLSGANVLTF.